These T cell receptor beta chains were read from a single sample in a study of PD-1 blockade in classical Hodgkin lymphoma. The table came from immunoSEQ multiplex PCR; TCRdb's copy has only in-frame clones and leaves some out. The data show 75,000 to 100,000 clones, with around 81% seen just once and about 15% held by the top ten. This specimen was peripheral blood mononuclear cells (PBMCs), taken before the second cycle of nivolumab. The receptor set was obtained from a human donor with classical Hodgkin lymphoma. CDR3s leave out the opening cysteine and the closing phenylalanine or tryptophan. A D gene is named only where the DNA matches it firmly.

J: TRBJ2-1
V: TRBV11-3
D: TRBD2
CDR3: ASSPTSGRGEQF

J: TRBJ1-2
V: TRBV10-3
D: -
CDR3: ATTEQGYGYT

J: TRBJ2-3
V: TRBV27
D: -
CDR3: ASSPAPTDTQY

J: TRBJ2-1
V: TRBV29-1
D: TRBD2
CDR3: SVVAGHSYNEQF

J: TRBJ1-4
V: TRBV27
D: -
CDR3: ASSFGRATNEKLF

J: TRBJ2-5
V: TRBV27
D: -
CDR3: ASSFAGFGETQY

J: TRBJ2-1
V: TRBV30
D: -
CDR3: AWSRGLNEQF

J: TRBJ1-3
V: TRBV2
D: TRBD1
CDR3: ASRGQGLPGNTIY

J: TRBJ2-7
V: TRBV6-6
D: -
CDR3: ASTAGDEQY

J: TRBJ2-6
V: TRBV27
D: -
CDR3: ASRVSGANVLT

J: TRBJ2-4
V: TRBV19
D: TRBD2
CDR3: ASSKGLAGLAKNIQY

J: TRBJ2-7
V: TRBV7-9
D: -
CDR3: ASSLDPAEQY

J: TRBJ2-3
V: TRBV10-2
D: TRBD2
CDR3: ASSGFSGGFEDTQY

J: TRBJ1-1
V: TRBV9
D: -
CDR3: ASSVVPENTEAF

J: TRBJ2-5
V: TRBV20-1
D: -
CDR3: SATPADFQY

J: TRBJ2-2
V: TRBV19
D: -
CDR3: ASTQGAGRPGELF

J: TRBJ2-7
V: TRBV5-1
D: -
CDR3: ASSLGTVNEQY

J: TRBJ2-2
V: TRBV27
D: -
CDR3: ASSFLGGELF

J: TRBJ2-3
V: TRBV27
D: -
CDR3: ASSLRGISTDTQY

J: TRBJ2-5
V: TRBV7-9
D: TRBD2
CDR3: ASSLEGTSGQETQY

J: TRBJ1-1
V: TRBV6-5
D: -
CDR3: ASSYGQNTEAF

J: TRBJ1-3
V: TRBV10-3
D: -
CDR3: AIRWAGNTIY

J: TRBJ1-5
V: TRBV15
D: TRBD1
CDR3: ATSRDRARNQPQH

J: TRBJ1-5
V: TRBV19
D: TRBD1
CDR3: ASSISKDRDQPQH

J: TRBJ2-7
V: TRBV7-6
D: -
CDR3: ASSSRYQHRAHEQY

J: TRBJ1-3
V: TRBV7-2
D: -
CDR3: ASSLAPGPGFGNTIY

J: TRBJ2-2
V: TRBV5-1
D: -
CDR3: ASSYNELTGELF

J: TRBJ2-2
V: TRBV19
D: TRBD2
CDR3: ASSLLAGGNTGELF

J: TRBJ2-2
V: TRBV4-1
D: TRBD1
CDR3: ASSQGDSLSGELF

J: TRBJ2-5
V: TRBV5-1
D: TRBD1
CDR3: ASSYPGGVFEETQY

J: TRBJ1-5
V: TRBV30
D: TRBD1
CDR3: ADRVRATDQPQH

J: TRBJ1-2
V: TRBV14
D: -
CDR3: ASSQAQPTGYT

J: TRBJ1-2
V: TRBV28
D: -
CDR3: ASSQTVDYGYT